This passage covers 3 T cell receptor beta chains from one sample sequenced in a study of blood T cell repertoires in COVID-19. TCRdb keeps only in-frame clones here, not all; method: immunoSEQ multiplex PCR. The table includes about 45,000 clones, 80% detected once. Sequences were obtained from peripheral blood. The receptors were gathered from a man aged 65 to 79 with acute or convalescent COVID-19.

The rearrangement uses TRBV18 and TRBJ1-5, with 12 bases matching TRBD1. Germline V CDR1 and CDR2: KGHSH, LQKENI. The length of the CDR3 is 20 residues. V was pared by 9 bases and J by 2 bases, with 20 bases of the junction left unmatched. The CDR3 loop is CARDSRPGQGASTRNQPQHF. The DNA of the CDR3 is TGTGCCAGGGATTCCCGCCCGGGACAGGGGGCGTCTACCCGCAATCAGCCCCAGCATTTT.

CDR3 residues: CASSQGIVTEAFF. CDR3 DNA: TGTGCCAGTAGTCAGGGGATAGTCACTGAAGCTTTCTTT. The rearrangement uses TRBV19 and TRBJ1-1; possibly TRBD1 for D (6 bases). CDR3 length equals 13 residues. V lost 5 bases and J 4 bases, leaving 11 bases between the germline ends. The germline CDR1 and CDR2 sequences are LNHDA and SQIVND (reference sequence).

The chain has TRBV4-3 and TRBJ2-2, with D perhaps TRBD1 (6 bases). The CDR3 loop spans 15 amino acids. Germline loops: CDR1 LGHNA, CDR2 YSLEER. V dropped 2 bases and J dropped 5 bases, with 12 bases sitting between them. The CDR3 DNA is TGCGCCAGCAGCCAACCAGGGGCGAGAACCGGGGAGCTGTTTTTT. This translates into CASSQPGARTGELFF.